The TCR beta chain under discussion was sequenced for a study of T-cell memory formation after mild COVID-19. Study-wide results and limits: CD4+ contracting clones were found mainly in CM and EM, and CD8+ ones in EMRA.

This clonotype was picked up a small number of times. Antigen unknown. The germline gives CDR1 SGHRS, CDR2 YFSETQ. The CDR3 loop spans 14 amino acids. V was clipped by 2 bases and J by 2 bases, with 10 bases between them. 5'RACE with constant-segment primers built TCRalpha and TCRbeta cDNA libraries with UMIs. In TCRdb, the 5' RACE reads were re-called with MiXCR into one record per CDR3 protein. Altogether hundreds of thousands of distinct CDR3 sequences are present, 15% to 20% being singletons, with the ten largest covering more than 20%. The gene calls are TRBV5-1 and TRBJ1-1; tentatively, D is TRBD1 (5 bases). Sequenced: PBMCs or a T cell subset sorted from them (not recorded which). This receptor was taken from a man between 18 and 29 years old who had mild COVID-19 (a few samples of this study predate the infection). Cell type and time point are not known. The CDR3: CASSFGTSNTEAFF. As DNA, the CDR3 is TGCGCCAGCAGCTTCGGGACGAGCAACACTGAAGCTTTCTTT. The whole variable domain, filled in from reference TRBV5-1 and TRBJ1-1, reads KAGVTQTPRYLIKTRGQQVTLSCSPISGHRSVSWYQQTPGQGLQFLFEYFSETQRNKGNFPGRFSGRQFSNSRSEMNVSTLELGDSALYLCASSFGTSNTEAFFGQGTRLTVV.